These 8 T cell receptor beta chains came from one sample sequenced in a study of cytomegalovirus exposure and HLA in healthy donors. PCR was performed using 60 Vbeta and 13 Jbeta primers. The assay was immunoSEQ multiplex PCR, and TCRdb's table has in-frame clones only and misses some. The sample lists 150,000 to 200,000 clones, roughly 85% occurring once. Sequencing used PBMCs. All receptors come from a young woman in good health and CMV-seronegative.

The CDR3 is CAWTGQVQYGYTF. CDR3 DNA sequence: TGTGCCTGGACAGGGCAGGTTCAATATGGCTACACCTTC. The V and J genes are TRBV30 and TRBJ1-2; possibly TRBD1 for D (5 bases). Germline V CDR1 and CDR2: GTSNPN, SVGIG (reference sequence). With 4 bases removed from V and 5 bases from J, the gap between germline ends came to 14 bases. The CDR3 has 13 residues.

V and J are TRBV7-9 and TRBJ2-3; 7 bases map to TRBD2. Germline assignment: CDR1 SEHNR and CDR2 FQNEAQ (reference sequence). J was trimmed by 1 base and V by 2 bases; bases with no gene match: 3. The CDR3 is made up of 15 amino acids. For the CDR3, the DNA is TGTGCCAGCAGCTTATGGGGAGGGGGCACAGATACGCAGTATTTT. Translation gives CASSLWGGGTDTQYF.

Only one count was recorded for this clone. CDR3 amino acids: CASSPDRRSSYEQYF. CDR3 sequence (DNA): TGTGCCAGCAGTCCCGACAGGAGGAGCTCCTACGAGCAGTACTTC. The rearrangement uses TRBV28 and TRBJ2-7; perhaps TRBD1 as D (6 bases). From germline, CDR1 is MDHEN and CDR2 SYDVKM. The V end was cut by 5 bases, the J end by 0 bases, with 14 bases between. The length of the CDR3 is 15 residues.

The rearrangement uses TRBV6-1 and TRBJ2-7, with 11 bases that match TRBD1. The CDR3 consists of 15 residues. Germline CDR1 and CDR2: MNHNS and SASEGT. V was pared by 4 bases and J by 2 bases, with 4 bases of the junction left unmatched. The CDR3 sequence is CASSARDRGTYEQYF. The CDR3 DNA sequence: TGTGCCAGCAGTGCCCGGGACAGGGGGACCTACGAGCAGTACTTC.

The chain uses TRBV9 and TRBJ2-5, with D possibly TRBD1 on 7 matching bases. The CDR3 has 14 residues. The germline V gene has CDR1 SGDLS and CDR2 YYNGEE. V dropped 4 bases and J dropped 7 bases, with 17 bases sitting between them. The CDR3 reads CASSTRQGLATQYF. The CDR3 nucleotides are TGTGCCAGCAGCACCCGACAGGGACTGGCGACCCAGTACTTC.

The V and J genes are TRBV7-6 and TRBJ1-3; unclear D gene. V was trimmed by 0 bases and J by 2 bases, leaving 11 bases between them. The CDR3 runs to 16 residues. Germline assignment: CDR1 SGHVS and CDR2 FNYEAQ. In DNA form, the CDR3 reads TGTGCCAGCAGCTTAGCCTCGTCCTACGCTGGAAACACCATATATTTT. This codes for CASSLASSYAGNTIYF.

The V and J genes are TRBV19 and TRBJ1-2; D is uncertain. Germline assignment: CDR1 LNHDA and CDR2 SQIVND (reference sequence). CDR3 size: 13 residues. The V gene lost 7 bases and the J gene lost 6 bases, with 15 bases spanning the gap. The DNA for the CDR3 is TGTGCCAGTATGCCCGGTCGCGAGGATGGCTACACCTTC. Amino acids: CASMPGREDGYTF.

The chain uses TRBV6-5 and TRBJ2-7; TRBD2 matches at 7 bases. J lost 2 bases, V lost 0 bases, and 7 bases had no gene match. Per germline, CDR1 MNHEY and CDR2 SVGAGI. The CDR3 is made up of 16 amino acids. CDR3 in amino acids: CASSYSSSGTAYEQYF. The DNA of the CDR3 is TGTGCCAGCAGTTACTCGTCTAGCGGCACAGCCTACGAGCAGTACTTC.